This is a list of T cell receptor beta chains from one sample in a study of cytomegalovirus exposure and HLA in healthy donors. The protocol was immunoSEQ multiplex PCR, while the TCRdb copy is restricted to in-frame clones and leaves out a portion. The sample has 80,000 to 100,000 clones; over 75% are singletons. Sequenced sample: PBMCs. The receptors stem from a female donor in good health and CMV-seropositive. CDR3s include the opening cysteine and the closing phenylalanine or tryptophan. A D gene is named only where the DNA matches it firmly. Clone size is given for some rows only: seen once, a few or many times, or a class if the clone is expanded.

cdr3_aa: CAISSQGNTEAFF
cdr3_nt: TGTGCCATCAGTTCTCAGGGGAACACTGAAGCTTTCTTT
j_call: TRBJ1-1
v_call: TRBV10-3
clone_size: NA
d_call: NA

cdr3_aa: CASSLGSGRTYEQYF
cdr3_nt: TGTGCCAGCAGCTTGGGTAGCGGGAGGACCTACGAGCAGTACTTC
j_call: TRBJ2-7
v_call: TRBV5-4
clone_size: once
d_call: TRBD2

cdr3_aa: CASRQEKNTEAFF
cdr3_nt: TGTGCCAGTAGACAGGAGAAGAACACTGAAGCTTTCTTT
j_call: TRBJ1-1
v_call: TRBV19
clone_size: NA
d_call: NA

cdr3_aa: CASSEEGVPQNEQFF
cdr3_nt: TGTGCCAGCAGTGAGGAGGGAGTCCCCCAAAATGAGCAGTTCTTC
j_call: TRBJ2-1
v_call: TRBV6-4
clone_size: NA
d_call: NA

cdr3_aa: CASSQTGQGSQPQHF
cdr3_nt: TGCGCCAGCAGCCAAACTGGGCAGGGTTCTCAGCCCCAGCATTTT
j_call: TRBJ1-5
v_call: TRBV4-1
clone_size: once
d_call: NA

cdr3_aa: CASSIFRVGREAFF
cdr3_nt: TGTGCCAGCAGCATTTTCCGGGTCGGCCGTGAAGCTTTCTTT
j_call: TRBJ1-1
v_call: TRBV7-9
clone_size: NA
d_call: NA

cdr3_aa: CASSLSGLYEQYF
cdr3_nt: TGTGCCAGCAGTTTATCTGGACTTTACGAGCAGTACTTC
j_call: TRBJ2-7
v_call: TRBV28
clone_size: NA
d_call: NA

cdr3_aa: CASGTSGGAYSTDTQYF
cdr3_nt: TGTGCCAGCGGGACTAGCGGGGGGGCGTATAGCACAGATACGCAGTATTTT
j_call: TRBJ2-3
v_call: TRBV5-4
clone_size: NA
d_call: TRBD2

cdr3_aa: CASSPGGIANYGYPF
cdr3_nt: TGTGCCAGCAGCCCGGGGGGAATTGCTAACTATGGCTACCCCTTC
j_call: TRBJ1-2
v_call: TRBV5-4
clone_size: NA
d_call: NA

cdr3_aa: CASSPQTGLEAFF
cdr3_nt: TGTGCCAGCTCACCCCAGACAGGGCTTGAAGCTTTCTTT
j_call: TRBJ1-1
v_call: TRBV18
clone_size: NA
d_call: TRBD1

cdr3_aa: CASSPRDRGSGSGANVLTF
cdr3_nt: TGTGCCAGCAGCCCCCGGGACAGGGGATCGGGGTCTGGGGCCAACGTCCTGACTTTC
j_call: TRBJ2-6
v_call: TRBV7-3
clone_size: NA
d_call: TRBD1

cdr3_aa: CASRDRGQGQPQHF
cdr3_nt: TGCGCCAGCAGGGACAGGGGGCAGGGTCAGCCCCAGCATTTT
j_call: TRBJ1-5
v_call: TRBV10-2
clone_size: NA
d_call: TRBD1

cdr3_aa: CASSLKFRREGYYEQYF
cdr3_nt: TGTGCCAGCAGCTTGAAGTTTAGGCGGGAGGGTTACTACGAGCAGTACTTC
j_call: TRBJ2-7
v_call: TRBV5-4
clone_size: NA
d_call: TRBD2

cdr3_aa: CASSVVQTGNYGYTF
cdr3_nt: TGTGCCAGCAGCGTAGTCCAGACAGGGAACTATGGCTACACCTTC
j_call: TRBJ1-2
v_call: TRBV9
clone_size: NA
d_call: TRBD1

cdr3_aa: CASSGLRGGRPIYGYTF
cdr3_nt: TGTGCCAGCAGTGGCTTACGGGGGGGGCGCCCTATCTATGGCTACACCTTC
j_call: TRBJ1-2
v_call: TRBV25-1
clone_size: few
d_call: NA

cdr3_aa: CASGLVPYGELFF
cdr3_nt: TGTGCTAGTGGTTTGGTACCCTACGGGGAGCTGTTTTTT
j_call: TRBJ2-2
v_call: TRBV12-5
clone_size: NA
d_call: NA

cdr3_aa: CASSIGRNTEAFF
cdr3_nt: TGTGCCAGTAGTATAGGTCGGAACACTGAAGCTTTCTTT
j_call: TRBJ1-1
v_call: TRBV19
clone_size: NA
d_call: NA

cdr3_aa: CASSSDRGSYEQYF
cdr3_nt: TGTGCCAGCAGCTCGGACAGGGGGTCCTACGAGCAGTACTTC
j_call: TRBJ2-7
v_call: TRBV7-9
clone_size: once
d_call: TRBD1

cdr3_aa: CASRATANYGYTF
cdr3_nt: TGTGCCAGCAGAGCGACAGCTAACTATGGCTACACCTTC
j_call: TRBJ1-2
v_call: TRBV6-5
clone_size: NA
d_call: NA

cdr3_aa: CASSLEGYRSRTEAFF
cdr3_nt: TGTGCCAGCAGCTTAGAAGGGTACAGGTCCCGCACTGAAGCTTTCTTT
j_call: TRBJ1-1
v_call: TRBV11-2
clone_size: NA
d_call: NA

cdr3_aa: CASDPGLAGGWFSYEQYF
cdr3_nt: TGTGCCAGCGACCCGGGACTAGCGGGAGGGTGGTTCTCCTACGAGCAGTACTTC
j_call: TRBJ2-7
v_call: TRBV2
clone_size: NA
d_call: TRBD2

cdr3_aa: CASSRDRLNTGELFF
cdr3_nt: TGTGCCAGCTCGAGGGACAGGTTGAACACCGGGGAGCTGTTTTTT
j_call: TRBJ2-2
v_call: TRBV18
clone_size: NA
d_call: TRBD1

cdr3_aa: CASSTDSSSQFF
cdr3_nt: TGTGCCAGTAGTACGGACTCTTCGTCCCAGTTCTTC
j_call: TRBJ2-1
v_call: TRBV19
clone_size: NA
d_call: NA